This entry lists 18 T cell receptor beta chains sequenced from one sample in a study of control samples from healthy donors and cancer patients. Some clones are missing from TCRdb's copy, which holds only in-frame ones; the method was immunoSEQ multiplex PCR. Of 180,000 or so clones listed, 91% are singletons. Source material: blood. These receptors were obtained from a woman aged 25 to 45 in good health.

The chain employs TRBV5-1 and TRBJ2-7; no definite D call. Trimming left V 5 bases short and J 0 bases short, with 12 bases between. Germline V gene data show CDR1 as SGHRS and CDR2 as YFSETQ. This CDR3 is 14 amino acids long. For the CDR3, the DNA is TGCGCCAGCAGGGGCGACACCAGCTCCTACGAGCAGTACTTC. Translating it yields CASRGDTSSYEQYF.

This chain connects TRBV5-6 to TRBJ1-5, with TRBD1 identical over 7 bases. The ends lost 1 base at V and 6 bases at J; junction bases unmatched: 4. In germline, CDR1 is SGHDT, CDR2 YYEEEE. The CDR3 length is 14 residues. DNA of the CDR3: TGTGCCAGCAGCTTGAACAGGGGCCGTCAGCCCCAGCATTTT. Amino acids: CASSLNRGRQPQHF.

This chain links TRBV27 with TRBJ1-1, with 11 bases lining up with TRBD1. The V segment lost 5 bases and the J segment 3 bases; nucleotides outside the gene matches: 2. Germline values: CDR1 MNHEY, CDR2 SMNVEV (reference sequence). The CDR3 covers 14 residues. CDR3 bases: TGTGCCAGCAGTAGGACAGGGGGCCACACTGAAGCTTTCTTT. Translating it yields CASSRTGGHTEAFF.

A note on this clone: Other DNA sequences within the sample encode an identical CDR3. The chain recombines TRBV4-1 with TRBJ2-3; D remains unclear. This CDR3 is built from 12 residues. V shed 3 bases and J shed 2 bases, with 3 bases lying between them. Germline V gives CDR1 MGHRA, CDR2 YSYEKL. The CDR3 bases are TGCGCCAGCAGCCAGCCCACAGATACGCAGTATTTT. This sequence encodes CASSQPTDTQYF.

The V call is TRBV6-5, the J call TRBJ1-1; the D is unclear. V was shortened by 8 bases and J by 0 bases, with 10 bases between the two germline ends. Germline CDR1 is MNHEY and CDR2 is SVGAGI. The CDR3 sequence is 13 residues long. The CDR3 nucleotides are TGTGCCAGCTCGCAAGGGCTGAACACTGAAGCTTTCTTT. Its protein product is CASSQGLNTEAFF.

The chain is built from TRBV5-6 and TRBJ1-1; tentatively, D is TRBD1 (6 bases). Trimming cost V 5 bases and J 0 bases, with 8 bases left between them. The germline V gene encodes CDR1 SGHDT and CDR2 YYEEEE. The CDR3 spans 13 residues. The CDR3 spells CASRGGMNTEAFF. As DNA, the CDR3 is TGTGCCAGCAGAGGGGGAATGAACACTGAAGCTTTCTTT.

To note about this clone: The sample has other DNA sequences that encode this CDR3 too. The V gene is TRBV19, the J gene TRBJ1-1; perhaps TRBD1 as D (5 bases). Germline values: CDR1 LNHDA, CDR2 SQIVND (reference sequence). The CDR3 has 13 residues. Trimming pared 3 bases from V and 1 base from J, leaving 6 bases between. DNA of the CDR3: TGTGCCAGTAGTATCGGGGGGAACACTGAAGCTTTCTTT. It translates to CASSIGGNTEAFF.

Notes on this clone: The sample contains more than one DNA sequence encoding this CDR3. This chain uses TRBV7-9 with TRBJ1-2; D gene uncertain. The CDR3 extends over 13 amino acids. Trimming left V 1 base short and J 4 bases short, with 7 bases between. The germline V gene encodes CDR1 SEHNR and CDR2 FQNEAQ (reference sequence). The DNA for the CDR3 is TGTGCCAGCAGCTTAGGGGCAGGCTATGGCTACACCTTC. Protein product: CASSLGAGYGYTF.

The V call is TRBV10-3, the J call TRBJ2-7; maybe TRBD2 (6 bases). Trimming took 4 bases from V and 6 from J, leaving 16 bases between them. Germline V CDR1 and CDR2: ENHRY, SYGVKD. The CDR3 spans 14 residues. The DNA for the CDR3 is TGTGCCATCAGTGGGGTTGGCGGGAATGGCGAGCAGTACTTC. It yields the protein CAISGVGGNGEQYF.

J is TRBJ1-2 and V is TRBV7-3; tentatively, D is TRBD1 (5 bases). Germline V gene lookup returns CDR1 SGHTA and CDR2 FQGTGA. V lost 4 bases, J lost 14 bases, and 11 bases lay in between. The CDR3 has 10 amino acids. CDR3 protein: CASSYGAGTF. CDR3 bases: TGTGCCAGCAGCTACGGGGCAGGGACCTTC.

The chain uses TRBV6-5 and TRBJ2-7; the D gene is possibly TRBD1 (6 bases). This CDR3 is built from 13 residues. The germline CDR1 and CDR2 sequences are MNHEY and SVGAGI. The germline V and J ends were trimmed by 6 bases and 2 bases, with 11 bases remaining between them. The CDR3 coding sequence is TGTGCCAGCAGACGGGACACCACCTACGAGCAGTACTTC. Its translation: CASRRDTTYEQYF.

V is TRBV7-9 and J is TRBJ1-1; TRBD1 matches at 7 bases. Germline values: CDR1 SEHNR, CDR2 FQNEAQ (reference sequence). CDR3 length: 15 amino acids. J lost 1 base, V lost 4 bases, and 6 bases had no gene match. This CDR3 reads CASSSYRGSNTEAFF. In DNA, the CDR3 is TGTGCCAGCAGCTCCTACAGGGGTTCGAACACTGAAGCTTTCTTT.

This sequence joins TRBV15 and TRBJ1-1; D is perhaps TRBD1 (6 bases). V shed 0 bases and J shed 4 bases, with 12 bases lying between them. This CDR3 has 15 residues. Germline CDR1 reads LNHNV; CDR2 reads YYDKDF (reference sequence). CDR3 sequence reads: CATSRDPGAVTEAFF. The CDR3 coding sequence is TGTGCCACCAGCAGAGATCCAGGGGCGGTCACTGAAGCTTTCTTT.

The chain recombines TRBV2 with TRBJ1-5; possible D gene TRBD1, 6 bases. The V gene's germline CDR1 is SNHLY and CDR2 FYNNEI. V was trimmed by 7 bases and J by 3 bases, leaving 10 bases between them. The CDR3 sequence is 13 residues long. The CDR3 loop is CASKTGLNQPQHF. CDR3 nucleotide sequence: TGTGCCAGCAAAACAGGGCTCAATCAGCCCCAGCATTTT.

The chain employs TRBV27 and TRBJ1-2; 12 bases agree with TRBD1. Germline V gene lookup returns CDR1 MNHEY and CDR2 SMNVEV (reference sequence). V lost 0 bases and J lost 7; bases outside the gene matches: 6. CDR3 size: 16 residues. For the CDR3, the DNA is TGTGCCAGCAGTTTATCGACGGGACAGGGGGCAGTTGGCTACACCTTC. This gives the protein CASSLSTGQGAVGYTF.

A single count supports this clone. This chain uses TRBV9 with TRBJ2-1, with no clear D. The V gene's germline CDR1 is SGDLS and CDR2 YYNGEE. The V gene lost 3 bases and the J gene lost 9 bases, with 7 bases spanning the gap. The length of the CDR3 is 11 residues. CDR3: CASSALTEQFF. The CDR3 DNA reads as TGTGCCAGCAGCGCCCTAACTGAGCAGTTCTTC.

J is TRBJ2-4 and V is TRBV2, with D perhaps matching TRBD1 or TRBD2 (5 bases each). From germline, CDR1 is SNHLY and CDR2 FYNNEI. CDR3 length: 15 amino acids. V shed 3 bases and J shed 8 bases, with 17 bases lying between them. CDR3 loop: CASSEGRGKADIQYF. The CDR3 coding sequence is TGTGCCAGCAGTGAGGGGCGAGGGAAGGCGGACATTCAGTACTTC.

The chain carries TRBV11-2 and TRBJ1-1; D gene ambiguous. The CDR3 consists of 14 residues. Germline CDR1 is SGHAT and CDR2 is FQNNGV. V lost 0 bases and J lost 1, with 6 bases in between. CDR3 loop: CASSLDPGNTEAFF. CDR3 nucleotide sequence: TGTGCCAGCAGCTTAGACCCAGGGAACACTGAAGCTTTCTTT.